Sequencing of this TCR beta chain was carried out in a study of blood T cell repertoires in COVID-19. Overall study context: PBMCs, B-cell-depleted T cells, or T cells provided the cDNA or gDNA that made up the material.

Many counts were recorded for this clone. In the source study's methods: Amplification with reference gene primers provided the estimates of nucleated cell counts. Here immunoSEQ multiplex PCR was the method, and the copy in TCRdb shows in-frame clones only, minus some. V and J calls and clone size are copied from that table; D and trimming were computed from the DNA. The sample holds around 130,000 clones; around 78% are singletons and the top ten take more than 10%. Germline V CDR1 and CDR2: LNHDA, SQIVND (reference sequence). The CDR3 spans 14 residues. J was trimmed by 5 bases and V by 9 bases; bases with no gene match: 12.

Specimen: peripheral blood. The receptor was derived from a human donor in a cohort sampled during active COVID-19. The chain links TRBV19 to TRBJ2-7; 8 bases fit TRBD1. The CDR3 coding sequence is TGTGCCAGCCGCTCTGTCCAGGGGGCCCACGAGCAGTACTTC. This gives the protein CASRSVQGAHEQYF.